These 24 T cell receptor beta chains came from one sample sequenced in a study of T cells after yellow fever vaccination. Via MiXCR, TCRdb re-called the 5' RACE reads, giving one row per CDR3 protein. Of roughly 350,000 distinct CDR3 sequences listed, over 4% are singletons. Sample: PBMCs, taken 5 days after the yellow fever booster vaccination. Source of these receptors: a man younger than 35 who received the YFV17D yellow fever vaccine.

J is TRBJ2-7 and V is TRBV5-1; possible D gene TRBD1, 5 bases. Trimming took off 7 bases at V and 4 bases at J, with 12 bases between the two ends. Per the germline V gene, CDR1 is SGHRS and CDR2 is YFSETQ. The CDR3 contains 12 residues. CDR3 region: CASSGSRYEQYF. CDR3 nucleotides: TGCGCCAGCTCAGGGTCGAGGTACGAGCAGTACTTC.

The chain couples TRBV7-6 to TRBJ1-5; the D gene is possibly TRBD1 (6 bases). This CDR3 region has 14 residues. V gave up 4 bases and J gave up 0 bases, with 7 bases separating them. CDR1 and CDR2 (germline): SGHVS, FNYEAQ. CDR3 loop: CASSWTDSNQPQHF. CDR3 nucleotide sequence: TGTGCCAGCAGCTGGACAGATAGCAATCAGCCCCAGCATTTT.

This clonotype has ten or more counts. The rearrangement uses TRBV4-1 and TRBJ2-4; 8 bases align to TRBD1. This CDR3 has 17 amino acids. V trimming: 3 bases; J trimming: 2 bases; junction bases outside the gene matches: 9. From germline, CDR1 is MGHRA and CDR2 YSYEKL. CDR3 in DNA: TGCGCCAGCAGCCAGACAGGGGACTCCGGGCCCAAAAACATTCAGTACTTC. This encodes CASSQTGDSGPKNIQYF.

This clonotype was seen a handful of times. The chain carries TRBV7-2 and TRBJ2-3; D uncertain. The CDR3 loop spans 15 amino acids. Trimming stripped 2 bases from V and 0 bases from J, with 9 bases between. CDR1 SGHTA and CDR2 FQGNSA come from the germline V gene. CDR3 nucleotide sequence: TGTGCCAGCAGCTTATCCGGCGTGAGCACAGATACGCAGTATTTT. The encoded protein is CASSLSGVSTDTQYF.

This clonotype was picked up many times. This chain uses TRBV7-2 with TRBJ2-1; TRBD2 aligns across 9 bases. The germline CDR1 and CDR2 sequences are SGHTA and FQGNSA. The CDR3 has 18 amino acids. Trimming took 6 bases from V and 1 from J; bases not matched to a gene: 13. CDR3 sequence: CASRFGGGAHLSYNEQFF. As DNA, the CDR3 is TGTGCCAGCAGGTTCGGCGGGGGGGCCCATCTATCCTACAATGAGCAGTTCTTC. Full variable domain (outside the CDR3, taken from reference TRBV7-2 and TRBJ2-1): GAGVSQSPSNKVTEKGKDVELRCDPISGHTALYWYRQSLGQGLEFLIYFQGNSAPDKSGLPSDRFSAERTGGSVSTLTIQRTQQEDSAVYLCASRFGGGAHLSYNEQFFGPGTRLTVL.

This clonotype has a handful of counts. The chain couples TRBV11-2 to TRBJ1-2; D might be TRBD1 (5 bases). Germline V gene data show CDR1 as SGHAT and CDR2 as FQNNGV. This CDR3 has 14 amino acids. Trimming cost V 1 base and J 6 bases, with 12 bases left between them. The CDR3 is CASSLARRGHGYTF. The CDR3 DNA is TGTGCCAGCAGCTTAGCCAGGAGGGGACATGGCTACACCTTC.

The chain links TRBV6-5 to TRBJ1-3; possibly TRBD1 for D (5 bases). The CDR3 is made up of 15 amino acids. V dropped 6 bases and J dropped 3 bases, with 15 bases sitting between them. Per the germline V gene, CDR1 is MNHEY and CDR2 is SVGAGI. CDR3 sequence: CASSPEGTSGNTIYF. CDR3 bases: TGTGCCAGCAGCCCCGAAGGGACGAGTGGAAACACCATATATTTT.

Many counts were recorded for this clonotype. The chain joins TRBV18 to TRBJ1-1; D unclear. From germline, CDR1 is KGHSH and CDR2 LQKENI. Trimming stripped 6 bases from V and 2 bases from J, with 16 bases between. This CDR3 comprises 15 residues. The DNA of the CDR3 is TGTGCCAGCTCCACTTTTGGCCGTGGTAACACTGAAGCTTTCTTT. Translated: CASSTFGRGNTEAFF.

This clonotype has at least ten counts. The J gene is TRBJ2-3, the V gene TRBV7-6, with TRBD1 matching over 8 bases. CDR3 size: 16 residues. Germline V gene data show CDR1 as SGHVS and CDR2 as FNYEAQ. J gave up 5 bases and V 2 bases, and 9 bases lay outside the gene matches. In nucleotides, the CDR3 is TGTGCCAGCAGCTTAATCTACAGGGGGGAAGGAGATACGCAGTATTTT. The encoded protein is CASSLIYRGEGDTQYF.

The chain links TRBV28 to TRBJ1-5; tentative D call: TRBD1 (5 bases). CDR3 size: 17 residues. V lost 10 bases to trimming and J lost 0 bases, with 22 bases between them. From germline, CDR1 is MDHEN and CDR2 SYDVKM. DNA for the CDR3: TGTGCCACCAGAAACCTCCGGGACCGTAATAGCAATCAGCCCCAGCATTTT. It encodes CATRNLRDRNSNQPQHF.

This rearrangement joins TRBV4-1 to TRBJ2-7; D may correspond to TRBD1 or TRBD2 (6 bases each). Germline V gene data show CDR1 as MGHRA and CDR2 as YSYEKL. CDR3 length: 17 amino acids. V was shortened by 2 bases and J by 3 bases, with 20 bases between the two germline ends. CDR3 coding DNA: TGCGCCAGCAGCCAACTAGGGACTCCGACAGGCCTCTACGAGCAGTACTTC. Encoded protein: CASSQLGTPTGLYEQYF.

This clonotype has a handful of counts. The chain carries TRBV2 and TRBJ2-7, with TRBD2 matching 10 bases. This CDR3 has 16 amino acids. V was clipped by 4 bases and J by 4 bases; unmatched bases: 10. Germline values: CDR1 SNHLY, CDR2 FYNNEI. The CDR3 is CASSGLEGLAIYEQYV. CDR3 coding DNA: TGTGCCAGCAGTGGGCTCGAGGGACTAGCGATATACGAGCAGTACGTC.

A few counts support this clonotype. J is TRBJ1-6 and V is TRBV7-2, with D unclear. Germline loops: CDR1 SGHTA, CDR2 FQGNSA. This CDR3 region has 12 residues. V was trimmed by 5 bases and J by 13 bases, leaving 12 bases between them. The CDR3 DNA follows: TGTGCCAGCAGCCCCCTCGGCCATCCCCTCCACTTT. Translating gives CASSPLGHPLHF.

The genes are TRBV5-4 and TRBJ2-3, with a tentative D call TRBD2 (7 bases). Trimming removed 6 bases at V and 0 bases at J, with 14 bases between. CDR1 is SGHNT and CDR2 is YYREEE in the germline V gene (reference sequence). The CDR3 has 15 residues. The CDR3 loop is CASTRGGPSTDTQYF. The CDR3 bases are TGTGCCAGCACGAGGGGGGGACCTAGCACAGATACGCAGTATTTT.

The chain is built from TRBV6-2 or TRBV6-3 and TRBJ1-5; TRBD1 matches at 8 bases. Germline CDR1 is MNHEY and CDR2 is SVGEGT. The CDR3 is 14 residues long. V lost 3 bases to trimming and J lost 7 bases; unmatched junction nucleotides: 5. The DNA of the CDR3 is TGTGCCAGCAGTTATTACAGGGGGGACCAGCCCCAGCATTTT. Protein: CASSYYRGDQPQHF.

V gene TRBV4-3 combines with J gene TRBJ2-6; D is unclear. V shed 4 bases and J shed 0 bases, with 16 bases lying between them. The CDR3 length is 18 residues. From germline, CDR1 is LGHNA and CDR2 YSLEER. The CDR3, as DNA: TGCGCCAGCAGCCGAGAGCTCCTGACCTCCTCTGGGGCCAACGTCCTGACTTTC. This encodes CASSRELLTSSGANVLTF.

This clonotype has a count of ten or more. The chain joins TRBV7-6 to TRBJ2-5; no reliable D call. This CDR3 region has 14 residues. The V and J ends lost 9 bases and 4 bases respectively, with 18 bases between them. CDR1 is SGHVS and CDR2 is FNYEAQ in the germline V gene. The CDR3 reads CASLRRFGGETQYF. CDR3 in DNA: TGTGCCAGTCTCCGACGTTTTGGTGGAGAGACCCAGTACTTC.

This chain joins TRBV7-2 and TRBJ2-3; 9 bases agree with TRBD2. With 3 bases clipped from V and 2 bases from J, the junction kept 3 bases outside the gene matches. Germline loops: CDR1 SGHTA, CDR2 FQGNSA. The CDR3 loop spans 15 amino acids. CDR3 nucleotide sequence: TGTGCCAGCAGCTTTGGGACTAGCTACACAGATACGCAGTATTTT. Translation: CASSFGTSYTDTQYF.

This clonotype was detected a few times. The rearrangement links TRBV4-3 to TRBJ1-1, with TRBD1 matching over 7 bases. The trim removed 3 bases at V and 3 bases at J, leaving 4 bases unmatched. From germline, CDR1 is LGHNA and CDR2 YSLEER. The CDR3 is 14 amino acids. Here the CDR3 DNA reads TGCGCCAGCAGCCATCCCGACAGGGACACTGAAGCTTTCTTT. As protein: CASSHPDRDTEAFF.

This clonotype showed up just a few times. The CDR3 spells CASSQGTGRGEQYV. In nucleotides, the CDR3 is TGTGCCAGCAGCCAAGGGACAGGGAGAGGCGAGCAGTACGTC. The J gene is TRBJ2-7, the V gene TRBV14; the match to TRBD1 covers 8 bases. V lost 1 base to trimming and J lost 6 bases; unmatched junction nucleotides: 5. The CDR3 length is 14 residues. Germline V gives CDR1 SGHDN, CDR2 FVKESK.

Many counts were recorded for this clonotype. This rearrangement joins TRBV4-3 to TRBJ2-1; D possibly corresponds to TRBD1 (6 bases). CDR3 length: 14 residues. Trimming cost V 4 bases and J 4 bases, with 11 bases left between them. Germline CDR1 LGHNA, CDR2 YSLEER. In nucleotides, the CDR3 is TGCGCCAGCAGCCCTAGGACAGTTTACAATGAGCAGTTCTTC. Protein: CASSPRTVYNEQFF.

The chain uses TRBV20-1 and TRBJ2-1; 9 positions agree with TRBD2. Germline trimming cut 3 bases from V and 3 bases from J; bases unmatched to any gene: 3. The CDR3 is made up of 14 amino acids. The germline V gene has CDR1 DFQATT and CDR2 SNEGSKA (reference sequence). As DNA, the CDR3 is TGCAGTGCTAGCGGTAGCGGGGGCTACAATGAGCAGTTCTTC. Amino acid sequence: CSASGSGGYNEQFF.

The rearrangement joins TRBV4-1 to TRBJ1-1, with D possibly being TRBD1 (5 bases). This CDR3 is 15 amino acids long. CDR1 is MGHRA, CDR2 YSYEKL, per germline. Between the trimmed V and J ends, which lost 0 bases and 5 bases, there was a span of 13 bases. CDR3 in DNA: TGCGCCAGCAGCCAAGATGAGGGGTGGGGGACTGAAGCTTTCTTT. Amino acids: CASSQDEGWGTEAFF.

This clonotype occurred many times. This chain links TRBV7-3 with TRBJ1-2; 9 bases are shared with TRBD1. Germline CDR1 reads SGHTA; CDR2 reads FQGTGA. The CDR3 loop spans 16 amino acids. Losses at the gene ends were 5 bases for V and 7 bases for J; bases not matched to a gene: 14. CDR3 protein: CASSAPHGQGISGYTF. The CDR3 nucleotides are TGTGCCAGCAGCGCCCCACATGGACAGGGGATCAGTGGCTACACCTTC.